The rows below give T cell receptor beta chains drawn from one sample of a study of siplizumab effects on memory and regulatory T cells. The data were produced by immunoSEQ multiplex PCR, yet TCRdb's version contains in-frame clones alone and is incomplete. The data show some 110,000 clones, just over 90% seen once. Sequencing used CD4+ T cells sorted from blood. The origin of the receptors is a human donor in good health. Both conserved end residues are part of each CDR3. D genes are given only for firm matches. Size is stated for part of the rows, as once, few or many counts, or as a class when the clone is expanded.

J gene	V gene	D gene	clone size	CDR3 protein	CDR3 DNA
TRBJ2-5	TRBV7-9	TRBD1	.	CASSDMTGLETQYF	TGTGCCAGCAGCGACATGACAGGGTTAGAGACCCAGTACTTC
TRBJ1-1	TRBV9	.	.	CASSVFRGTGDTEAFF	TGTGCCAGCAGCGTTTTCCGAGGGACGGGTGACACTGAAGCTTTCTTT
TRBJ2-7	TRBV25-1	TRBD1	.	CASSEYRGQMTEQYF	TGTGCCAGCAGTGAATATCGGGGACAGATGACCGAGCAGTACTTC
TRBJ2-5	TRBV7-3	.	.	CASSLGVEETQYF	TGTGCCAGCAGCTTAGGGGTGGAGGAGACCCAGTACTTC
TRBJ2-5	TRBV4-3	.	.	CASSRTSQETQYF	TGCGCCAGCAGCCGAACCAGCCAAGAGACCCAGTACTTC
TRBJ2-1	TRBV19	.	.	CASSMRGKQFF	TGTGCCAGTAGTATGCGAGGGAAGCAGTTCTTC
TRBJ1-5	TRBV2	.	few	CASSEAFQFQPQHF	TGTGCCAGCAGTGAAGCTTTTCAATTCCAGCCCCAGCATTTT
TRBJ1-6	TRBV5-1	TRBD1	.	CASSVGDRSNSPLHF	TGCGCCAGCAGCGTTGGGGACAGGTCTAATTCACCCCTCCACTTT
TRBJ1-4	TRBV5-1	.	.	CASSPTRTDEKLFF	TGCGCCAGCAGCCCAACAAGGACAGATGAAAAACTGTTTTTT
TRBJ2-3	TRBV5-1	.	.	CASSFRDKGTDTQYF	TGCGCCAGCAGCTTCCGGGACAAGGGCACAGATACGCAGTATTTT
TRBJ1-2	TRBV14	.	.	CASSQGLEYGYTF	TGTGCCAGCAGCCAAGGGTTGGAATATGGCTACACCTTC
TRBJ1-2	TRBV29-1	.	.	CSVGTGTNYGYTF	TGCAGCGTTGGTACAGGGACCAACTATGGCTACACCTTC
TRBJ2-2	TRBV9	.	.	CASSVLEKAGELFF	TGTGCCAGCAGCGTTCTAGAAAAGGCCGGGGAGCTGTTTTTT
TRBJ2-1	TRBV5-1	TRBD2	.	CASSLEREFNEQFF	TGCGCCAGCAGCTTGGAGCGGGAGTTCAATGAGCAGTTCTTC
TRBJ1-6	TRBV11-2	.	.	CASSQRSSEAYNSPLHF	TGTGCCAGCAGCCAGAGGAGTTCAGAAGCCTATAATTCACCCCTCCACTTT
TRBJ1-2	TRBV14	.	.	CASSRTSETYGYTF	TGTGCCAGCAGCCGGACGTCGGAAACCTATGGCTACACCTTC
TRBJ1-4	TRBV19	.	.	CASSIAYTNNEKLFF	TGTGCCAGTAGTATCGCCTACACCAATAATGAAAAACTGTTTTTT
TRBJ1-6	TRBV4-1	.	.	CASSHADLNPTPLHF	TGCGCCAGCAGCCACGCAGACTTAAATCCCACACCCCTCCACTTT
TRBJ1-1	TRBV29-1	.	few	CSVEDQGLGTEAFF	TGCAGCGTTGAAGATCAGGGGCTGGGCACTGAAGCTTTCTTT
TRBJ2-7	TRBV21-1	.	.	CASSKWQFSYEQYF	TGTGCCAGCAGCAAATGGCAGTTCTCCTACGAGCAGTACTTC
TRBJ2-5	TRBV4-1	TRBD1	.	CASGSLGQGKETQYF	TGCGCCAGCGGTTCTTTGGGACAGGGAAAAGAGACCCAGTACTTC
TRBJ2-7	TRBV9	.	once	CASSVGGREYAEQYF	TGTGCCAGCAGCGTAGGGGGGCGGGAGTATGCCGAGCAGTACTTC